Following are 15 T cell receptor beta chains from one sample sequenced in a study of blood T cell repertoires in COVID-19. Produced via immunoSEQ multiplex PCR; TCRdb's table is partial and in-frame only. The repertoire has hundreds of thousands of clones, 88% of them found once; the top ten carry 9.4%. Sequencing used peripheral blood. These receptors were obtained from a man between 18 and 29 years old with active or convalescent COVID-19.

V is TRBV20-1 and J is TRBJ1-1, with 8 bases lining up with TRBD1. The CDR3 sequence is 17 residues long. Looked up from germline, CDR1 is DFQATT and CDR2 is SNEGSKA (reference sequence). J gave up 2 bases and V 3 bases, and 14 bases lay outside the gene matches. The CDR3 loop is CSASARSGGSGNTEAFF. The CDR3 DNA sequence: TGCAGTGCTAGTGCTCGTTCAGGGGGCTCGGGAAACACTGAAGCTTTCTTT.

The chain uses TRBV7-6 and TRBJ1-1; TRBD1 is a possible D gene (6 bases). V lost 5 bases, J lost 3 bases, and 10 bases lay in between. CDR1 is SGHVS, CDR2 FNYEAQ, per germline. CDR3 length: 13 amino acids. CDR3 loop: CASSPQGHTEAFF. The CDR3 DNA reads TGTGCCAGCAGCCCCCAGGGGCACACTGAAGCTTTCTTT.

V gene TRBV25-1 combines with J gene TRBJ2-7; the match to TRBD2 covers 10 bases. Germline lookup yields CDR1 MGHDK and CDR2 SYGVNS. The CDR3 has 15 residues. With V trimmed by 1 base and J by 6 bases, 6 bases remained unmatched. CDR3 loop: CASSEWASGGVEQYF. The DNA for the CDR3 is TGTGCCAGCAGTGAATGGGCGAGCGGGGGGGTCGAGCAGTACTTC.

The V and J genes are TRBV5-4 and TRBJ1-2; 8 bases map to TRBD1. The CDR3 length is 14 residues. Germline V gene lookup returns CDR1 SGHNT and CDR2 YYREEE (reference sequence). Losses at the gene ends were 4 bases for V and 9 bases for J; bases not matched to a gene: 11. The CDR3 nucleotides read TGTGCCAGCAGCCCGGGACAGGTCTATAGTCGCTACACCTTC. Its protein product is CASSPGQVYSRYTF.

The rearrangement links TRBV27 to TRBJ1-4; TRBD1 is a possible D gene (5 bases). From germline, CDR1 is MNHEY and CDR2 SMNVEV (reference sequence). The V end lost 2 bases, the J end lost 5 bases, and 18 bases lay between the germline ends. The CDR3 length is 17 residues. The CDR3 DNA reads TGTGCCAGCAGTTTAGGTTGGGGACGGGAGGGGAATGAAAAACTGTTTTTT. Amino acids: CASSLGWGREGNEKLFF. The full variable domain, in which reference TRBV27 and TRBJ1-4 provide the parts outside the CDR3, is EAQVTQNPRYLITVTGKKLTVTCSQNMNHEYMSWYRQDPGLGLRQIYYSMNVEVTDKGDVPEGYKVSRKEKRNFPLILESPSPNQTSLYFCASSLGWGREGNEKLFFGSGTQLSVL.

This rearrangement joins TRBV4-1 to TRBJ1-5; D not resolved. The CDR3 covers 14 residues. V lost 4 bases and J lost 7, with 14 bases in between. Germline lookup yields CDR1 MGHRA and CDR2 YSYEKL. The CDR3 loop reads CASSLLLGQQPQHF. CDR3 sequence (DNA): TGCGCCAGCAGCCTTCTCCTTGGCCAGCAGCCCCAGCATTTT.

The chain links TRBV14 to TRBJ1-2; D may be TRBD1 (5 bases). V shed 1 base and J shed 7 bases, with 13 bases lying between them. The CDR3 spans 14 residues. The germline gives CDR1 SGHDN, CDR2 FVKESK. CDR3 in amino acids: CASSQVGGVSGYTF. The CDR3 DNA is TGTGCCAGCAGCCAAGTCGGGGGAGTGAGTGGCTACACCTTC.

This clone occurred many times. In nucleotides, the CDR3 is TGTGCCAGCAGCTCTCAAGCGGGACAAGGAGCTTTCTTT. Amino acid sequence: CASSSQAGQGAFF. The rearrangement joins TRBV7-9 to TRBJ1-1; tentatively, D is TRBD1 (6 bases). Germline lookup yields CDR1 SEHNR and CDR2 FQNEAQ (reference sequence). Trimming stripped 4 bases from V and 10 bases from J, with 16 bases between. This CDR3 has 13 amino acids.

CDR3 nucleotide sequence: TGTGCCAGCAGTGTTGGGGCAGGGGGCCCCCCTGAAGCTTTCTTT. Amino acids: CASSVGAGGPPEAFF. The chain couples TRBV2 to TRBJ1-1, with TRBD1 matching over 8 bases. Trimming cost V 4 bases and J 6 bases; bases outside gene matches: 10. Germline V gene sequence: CDR1 SNHLY, CDR2 FYNNEI. CDR3 length equals 15 residues.

The V gene is TRBV10-3, the J gene TRBJ1-4; the match to TRBD1 covers 7 bases. V trimming: 0 bases; J trimming: 5 bases; junction bases outside the gene matches: 6. Per the germline V gene, CDR1 is ENHRY and CDR2 is SYGVKD. This CDR3 is 16 amino acids long. The CDR3 loop reads CAISESDRRGNEKLFF. CDR3 nucleotide sequence: TGTGCCATCAGTGAGTCGGACAGGAGAGGGAATGAAAAACTGTTTTTT.

The chain has TRBV18 and TRBJ1-6, with a weak D call TRBD1 (5 bases). The CDR3 runs 14 residues. The V end lost 1 base, the J end lost 5 bases, and 6 bases lay between the germline ends. Per germline, CDR1 KGHSH and CDR2 LQKENI. The CDR3 loop is CASSPQQDNSPLHF. The CDR3, as DNA: TGTGCCAGCTCACCACAACAGGATAATTCACCCCTCCACTTT.

The chain combines TRBV12-3 or TRBV12-4 with TRBJ1-3; no clear D gene. V gave up 6 bases and J gave up 1 base, with 7 bases separating them. This CDR3 has 13 amino acids. As DNA, the CDR3 is TGTGCCAGCAGGCCCGCGTCTGGAAACACCATATATTTT. Translated, it gives CASRPASGNTIYF.

This chain connects TRBV7-3 to TRBJ2-1; 10 bases line up with TRBD1. The length of the CDR3 is 15 residues. V gave up 5 bases and J gave up 7 bases; unmatched junction bases: 8. Germline V lookup: CDR1 SGHTA, CDR2 FQGTGA. For the CDR3, the DNA is TGTGCCAGCAGCCCCCCCGGGACAGGGGCAAATGAGCAGTTCTTC. It yields the protein CASSPPGTGANEQFF.

This chain uses TRBV19 with TRBJ2-7, with 9 bases aligning to TRBD1. The J segment lost 2 bases and the V segment lost 4 bases, leaving 6 bases of the junction unmatched. Germline CDR1 is LNHDA and CDR2 is SQIVND (reference sequence). There are 15 residues in the CDR3. DNA for the CDR3: TGTGCCAGTAGTAGGGGGACAGGGAAGGCCTACGAGCAGTACTTC. Translation gives CASSRGTGKAYEQYF.

The V gene is TRBV25-1, the J gene TRBJ2-7; 10 nucleotides line up with TRBD1. This CDR3 contains 17 residues. Germline assignment: CDR1 MGHDK and CDR2 SYGVNS. The trim removed 1 base at V and 3 bases at J, leaving 9 bases unmatched. CDR3 in amino acids: CASSEWGQGKSGYEQYF. The DNA of the CDR3 is TGTGCCAGCAGTGAATGGGGACAGGGGAAGTCTGGCTACGAGCAGTACTTC.